The 29 T cell receptor beta chains below come from one sample, sequenced in a study of T cells in tuberculosis (dated by TCRdb to about 2018). The library came from the immunoSEQ multiplex PCR assay. The clones in this table, taken by TCRdb from immuneACCESS, are in-frame only. Not every clone is retained; where verified, under half of the shortfall comes from an unresolved V gene, and the cause of the rest is unknown. For this sample there are 30,000 to 45,000 clones; about 94% appear just once. Over 6.5% of the sample rests with the top ten. Material: PBMCs. Every receptor here comes from a donor between 10 and 29 years old with latent tuberculosis or without tuberculosis infection.

The chain carries TRBV4-3 and TRBJ1-1; 7 bases fit TRBD1. The V and J ends lost 0 bases and 2 bases, in that order; junction bases with no gene match: 12. Per the germline V gene, CDR1 is LGHNA and CDR2 is YSLEER. The CDR3 is 18 amino acids. CDR3: CASSQERVGGLTNTEAFF. Here the CDR3 DNA reads TGCGCCAGCAGCCAAGAACGGGTAGGGGGCCTCACTAACACTGAAGCTTTCTTT.

This rearrangement joins TRBV9 to TRBJ1-1; TRBD1 might be the D (5 bases). Trimming pared 2 bases from V and 3 bases from J, leaving 14 bases between. CDR3 size: 15 residues. Looked up from germline, CDR1 is SGDLS and CDR2 is YYNGEE. CDR3 in DNA: TGTGCCAGCAGCGTCCGGGGGAATCGGGACACTGAAGCTTTCTTT. Its translation: CASSVRGNRDTEAFF.

The chain employs TRBV5-1 and TRBJ1-5, with D possibly being TRBD1 (5 bases). Per the germline V gene, CDR1 is SGHRS and CDR2 is YFSETQ. V lost 0 bases, J lost 0 bases, and 7 bases lay in between. This CDR3 spans 15 amino acids. The CDR3 sequence: CASSLGTGSNQPQHF. CDR3 nucleotide sequence: TGCGCCAGCAGCTTGGGAACAGGTAGCAATCAGCCCCAGCATTTT.

A note on this clone: Other DNA sequences in the same sample also yield this CDR3. J is TRBJ1-2 and V is TRBV7-2, with 9 positions matching TRBD1. Germline loops: CDR1 SGHTA, CDR2 FQGNSA. This CDR3 region has 13 residues. V was clipped by 5 bases and J by 4 bases; unmatched bases: 2. CDR3 in DNA: TGTGCCAGCAGCCTGGGACAGGGCTATGGCTACACCTTC. Encoded protein: CASSLGQGYGYTF.

J is TRBJ1-3 and V is TRBV4-1; D perhaps matches TRBD1 (6 bases). There are 16 residues in the CDR3. V gave up 0 bases and J gave up 2 bases, with 11 bases separating them. CDR1 MGHRA and CDR2 YSYEKL come from the germline V gene. The CDR3 reads CASSQDGTGTGNTIYF. The CDR3 DNA reads TGCGCCAGCAGCCAAGATGGCACAGGGACTGGAAACACCATATATTTT.

The gene calls are TRBV7-8 and TRBJ2-1; TRBD2 matches at 10 bases. V lost 5 bases to trimming and J lost 9 bases; unmatched junction nucleotides: 22. This CDR3 has 19 residues. Germline V lookup: CDR1 SGHVS, CDR2 FQNEAQ. The CDR3 protein is CASSRGSHVGTSVMGEQFF. The CDR3 bases are TGTGCCAGCAGCCGCGGAAGTCACGTCGGGACTAGCGTAATGGGTGAGCAGTTCTTC.

This clone has only a few counts. The chain combines TRBV10-3 with TRBJ1-5; possibly TRBD1 for D (6 bases). The CDR3 contains 15 residues. V lost 3 bases to trimming and J lost 1 base, with 10 bases between them. Germline CDR1 and CDR2: ENHRY and SYGVKD. For the CDR3, the DNA is TGTGCCATCAGTGATCCACAGGGCAGCAATCAGCCCCAGCATTTT. Its protein product is CAISDPQGSNQPQHF.

The chain employs TRBV25-1 and TRBJ1-2; the D gene is possibly TRBD1 (6 bases). The CDR3 length is 12 residues. Germline values: CDR1 MGHDK, CDR2 SYGVNS. V was cut by 6 bases and J by 4 bases, with 9 bases left in between. CDR3 region: CASRDSLYGYTF. CDR3 in DNA: TGTGCCAGCAGGGACAGCCTCTATGGCTACACCTTC.

This chain joins TRBV27 and TRBJ1-1, with D unresolved. The CDR3 is 13 amino acids. The V and J ends lost 6 bases and 11 bases respectively, with 19 bases between them. CDR1 is MNHEY, CDR2 SMNVEV, per germline (reference sequence). The CDR3 spells CASRYSERSQAFF. CDR3 sequence (DNA): TGTGCCAGCAGATACAGTGAAAGGTCTCAGGCTTTCTTT.

The CDR3 is CASSPARRGIGADTQYF. CDR3 in DNA: TGTGCCAGCTCACCAGCCCGAAGAGGGATCGGCGCAGATACGCAGTATTTT. This chain connects TRBV18 to TRBJ2-3, with TRBD2 as a possible D gene (5 bases). This CDR3 is built from 17 residues. Trimming stripped 2 bases from V and 4 bases from J, with 19 bases between. Germline-derived CDR1 and CDR2 are KGHSH and LQKENI.

The chain couples TRBV5-4 to TRBJ1-1, with D maybe TRBD1 (5 bases). With 5 bases removed from V and 3 bases from J, the gap between germline ends came to 14 bases. This CDR3 spans 14 amino acids. From germline, CDR1 is SGHNT and CDR2 YYREEE (reference sequence). Written as DNA, the CDR3 is TGTGCCAGCAGGGGCGGGGGATGGGACACTGAAGCTTTCTTT. It specifies CASRGGGWDTEAFF.

The rearrangement joins TRBV30 to TRBJ2-3, with 8 bases lining up with TRBD2. Germline V gives CDR1 GTSNPN, CDR2 SVGIG (reference sequence). The CDR3 consists of 14 residues. Trimming cost V 0 bases and J 4 bases; bases outside gene matches: 3. The CDR3 nucleotides read TGTGCCTGGAGTGTCGGGGGGGTCCCAGATACGCAGTATTTT. This sequence encodes CAWSVGGVPDTQYF.

The chain uses TRBV7-6 and TRBJ2-3; D ambiguous. With 1 base removed from V and 4 bases from J, the gap between germline ends came to 21 bases. This CDR3 contains 18 residues. Germline V lookup: CDR1 SGHVS, CDR2 FNYEAQ. The CDR3 sequence is CASSLGDGANPRADTQYF. DNA of the CDR3: TGTGCCAGCAGCTTAGGTGACGGAGCTAACCCCCGGGCAGATACGCAGTATTTT.

The CDR3 is CASRTTEVRKTYGYTF. The DNA of the CDR3 is TGTGCCAGCAGAACAACGGAGGTACGAAAGACCTATGGCTACACCTTC. The chain links TRBV5-2 to TRBJ1-2. TRBV5-2 is a pseudogene locus. There are 16 residues in the CDR3.

This chain joins TRBV5-8 and TRBJ2-7; D is undetermined. The CDR3 is 11 residues long. The ends were cut back, 2 bases at V and 3 bases at J, with 3 bases in the middle. Germline values: CDR1 SGHTS, CDR2 YDEGEE. The CDR3 nucleotides read TGTGCCAGCAGCTTCTACTACGAGCAGTACTTC. Protein: CASSFYYEQYF.

This chain connects TRBV30 to TRBJ2-1, with D possibly matching TRBD1 (6 bases). There are 11 residues in the CDR3. Germline V gene data show CDR1 as GTSNPN and CDR2 as SVGIG (reference sequence). In DNA form, the CDR3 reads TGTGCTTCTCAACAGGGAGTTGAGCAGTTCTTC. Translated, it gives CASQQGVEQFF.

The chain carries TRBV6-1 and TRBJ1-1, with TRBD1 as a possible D gene (5 bases). Trimming shortened V by 1 base and J by 4 bases, and 7 bases separated the two germline ends. In germline, CDR1 is MNHNS, CDR2 SASEGT. The CDR3 runs to 13 residues. CDR3 amino acids: CASSEEGFTEAFF. The CDR3 nucleotides read TGTGCCAGCAGTGAAGAGGGGTTCACTGAAGCTTTCTTT.

The DNA for the CDR3 is TGTGCCACCAGCAAGCGCCCCCTTGGACTTAACTATGGCTACACCTTC. It is translated as CATSKRPLGLNYGYTF. This chain connects TRBV15 to TRBJ1-2; D unclear. Per germline, CDR1 LNHNV and CDR2 YYDKDF (reference sequence). This CDR3 region has 16 residues. V dropped 4 bases and J dropped 1 base, with 16 bases sitting between them.

The gene calls are TRBV6-6 and TRBJ1-5; weak D call: TRBD1 (5 bases). The ends were cut back, 2 bases at V and 6 bases at J, with 8 bases in the middle. The CDR3 has 13 amino acids. Germline values: CDR1 MNHNY, CDR2 SVGAGI (reference sequence). CDR3 loop: CASSYGASQPQHF. CDR3 sequence (DNA): TGTGCCAGCAGTTACGGGGCTAGTCAGCCCCAGCATTTT.

V gene TRBV2 combines with J gene TRBJ1-1, with 9 positions matching TRBD1. This CDR3 comprises 17 residues. The germline CDR1 and CDR2 sequences are SNHLY and FYNNEI. Trimming removed 4 bases from V and 0 bases from J; junction bases left unmatched: 9. CDR3 amino acids: CASSAPGTGSMNTEAFF. CDR3 DNA sequence: TGTGCCAGCAGTGCCCCCGGGACAGGGAGCATGAACACTGAAGCTTTCTTT.

This rearrangement joins TRBV21-1 to TRBJ2-1; the table names TRBD2, a call not compared with the DNA. TRBV21-1 is a recognized pseudogene. This CDR3 region has 12 residues. CDR3 in amino acids: CASSEGGDEQFF. The DNA for the CDR3 is TGTGCCAGCAGCGAGGGGGGGGATGAGCAGTTCTTC.

The chain links TRBV5-1 to TRBJ1-1; TRBD1 might be the D (6 bases). V lost 0 bases and J 1 base, leaving 7 bases between the germline ends. Germline V gives CDR1 SGHRS, CDR2 YFSETQ. The CDR3 contains 14 residues. The CDR3 nucleotides read TGCGCCAGCAGCTTGGGGGACACGAACACTGAAGCTTTCTTT. Protein sequence: CASSLGDTNTEAFF.

The rearrangement joins TRBV19 to TRBJ1-1, with TRBD1 matching over 7 bases. Trimming took 7 bases from V and 3 from J; bases not matched to a gene: 11. The germline V gene has CDR1 LNHDA and CDR2 SQIVND (reference sequence). The CDR3 covers 15 residues. CDR3 region: CASIDRAQRDTEAFF. The DNA of the CDR3 is TGTGCCAGTATTGACAGGGCCCAGAGGGACACTGAAGCTTTCTTT.

This clone was counted between two and nine times. The chain has TRBV7-9 and TRBJ2-7; 8 bases agree with TRBD2. The germline V gene encodes CDR1 SEHNR and CDR2 FQNEAQ (reference sequence). This CDR3 spans 14 amino acids. V was pared by 4 bases and J by 3 bases, with 5 bases of the junction left unmatched. CDR3 in DNA: TGTGCCAGCAGCTCATCCGGGACTAGCTACGAGCAGTACTTC. Translated, it gives CASSSSGTSYEQYF. Together with reference TRBV7-9 and TRBJ2-7, the CDR3 gives the full variable domain: DTGVSQNPRHKITKRGQNVTFRCDPISEHNRLYWYRQTLGQGPEFLTYFQNEAQLEKSRLLSDRFSAERPKGSFSTLEIQRTEQGDSAMYLCASSSSGTSYEQYFGPGTRLTVT.

The J gene is TRBJ2-3, the V gene TRBV14; 7 nucleotides align to TRBD1. This CDR3 has 13 amino acids. CDR1 is SGHDN, CDR2 FVKESK, per germline. The ends lost 3 bases at V and 4 bases at J; junction bases unmatched: 1. The chain's CDR3 is CASSQRGPDTQYF. The CDR3 DNA follows: TGTGCCAGCAGCCAGAGGGGGCCAGATACGCAGTATTTT.

The chain is built from TRBV19 and TRBJ1-1, with 7 positions matching TRBD1. Germline CDR1 reads LNHDA; CDR2 reads SQIVND (reference sequence). V lost 6 bases to trimming and J lost 5 bases; unmatched junction nucleotides: 9. The CDR3 covers 14 residues. The CDR3, as DNA: TGTGCCAGTAGAGGAGGGGGCGCGGATACTGAAGCTTTCTTT. Its translation: CASRGGGADTEAFF. Complete variable domain (other parts from reference TRBV19 and TRBJ1-1): DGGITQSPKYLFRKEGQNVTLSCEQNLNHDAMYWYRQDPGQGLRLIYYSQIVNDFQKGDIAEGYSVSREKKESFPLTVTSAQKNPTAFYLCASRGGGADTEAFFGQGTRLTVV.

The chain joins TRBV13 to TRBJ2-1, with 7 bases aligning to TRBD2. V trimming: 0 bases; J trimming: 6 bases; junction bases outside the gene matches: 11. The CDR3 spans 17 residues. Germline V CDR1 and CDR2: PRHDT, FYEKMQ (reference sequence). The CDR3 reads CASSLGRGRANSNEQFF. The CDR3 region has the DNA TGTGCCAGCAGCTTAGGCCGGGGGAGGGCAAACTCCAATGAGCAGTTCTTC. Looking up the rest from reference TRBV13 and TRBJ2-1 gives the full variable domain: AAGVIQSPRHLIKEKRETATLKCYPIPRHDTVYWYQQGPGQDPQFLISFYEKMQSDKGSIPDRFSAQQFSDYHSELNMSSLELGDSALYFCASSLGRGRANSNEQFFGPGTRLTVL.

This sequence joins TRBV6-5 and TRBJ1-2; TRBD1 is a possible D gene (5 bases). The CDR3 length is 15 residues. Deletions cut 0 bases from V and 6 bases from J, with 14 bases between. Germline-derived CDR1 and CDR2 are MNHEY and SVGAGI. CDR3 DNA sequence: TGTGCCAGCAGTTACTCGTCATTCCGGGGGGATGGCTACACCTTC. It is translated as CASSYSSFRGDGYTF.

V is TRBV5-4 and J is TRBJ2-7; tentative D call: TRBD2 (6 bases). The CDR3 consists of 15 residues. Germline V CDR1 and CDR2: SGHNT, YYREEE (reference sequence). V shed 2 bases and J shed 6 bases, with 18 bases lying between them. In DNA form, the CDR3 reads TGTGCCAGCAGCTTTGGCGGGGCCGAGGCTGTCGAGCAGTACTTC. It yields the protein CASSFGGAEAVEQYF.